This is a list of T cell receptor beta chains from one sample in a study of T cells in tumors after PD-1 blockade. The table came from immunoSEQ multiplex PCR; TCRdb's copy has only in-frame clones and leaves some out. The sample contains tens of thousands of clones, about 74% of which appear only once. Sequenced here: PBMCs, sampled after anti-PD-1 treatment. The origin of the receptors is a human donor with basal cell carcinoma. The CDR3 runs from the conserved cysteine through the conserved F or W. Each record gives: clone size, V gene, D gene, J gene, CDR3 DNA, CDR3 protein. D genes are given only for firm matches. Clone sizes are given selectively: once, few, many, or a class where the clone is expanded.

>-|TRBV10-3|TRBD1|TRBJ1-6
TGTGCCATCAGTGGAGTACAGGGGATGAATTCACCCCTCCACTTT
CAISGVQGMNSPLHF
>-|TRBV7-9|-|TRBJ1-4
TGTGCCAGCAGCTTACCACTAGCAACTAATGAAAAACTGTTTTTT
CASSLPLATNEKLFF
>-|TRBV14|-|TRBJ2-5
TGTGCCAGCAGCCTTTATTCAGACAGACAAGAGACCCAGTACTTC
CASSLYSDRQETQYF
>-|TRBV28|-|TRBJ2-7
TGTGCCAGCAGGGGGCCCGTAGCCTACGAGCAGTACTTC
CASRGPVAYEQYF
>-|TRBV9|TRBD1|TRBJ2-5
TGTGCCAGCAACAGACAGGGGCCGCAAGAGACCCAGTACTTC
CASNRQGPQETQYF
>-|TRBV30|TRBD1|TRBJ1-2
TGTGCGGGGGACAGCACTAACTATGGCTACACCTTC
CAGDSTNYGYTF
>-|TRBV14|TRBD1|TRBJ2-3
TGTGCCAGCAGCCGGTACAGGGGGCGGTCAGATACGCAGTATTTT
CASSRYRGRSDTQYF
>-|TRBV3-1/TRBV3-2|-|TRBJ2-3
TGTGCCAGCAGCCGTAACACAGATACGCAGTATTTT
CASSRNTDTQYF
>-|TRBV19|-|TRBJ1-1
TGTGCCAGAACTGAAGCTTTCTTT
CARTEAFF
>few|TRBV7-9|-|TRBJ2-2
TGTGCCAGCAGTTCCCGGGCTTCCACCGGGGAGCTGTTTTTT
CASSSRASTGELFF